This TCR beta chain was recorded in a study of T cell responses to AZD1222 COVID-19 vaccine (dated by TCRdb to about 2021). Some background on the complete study: TCR sequencing covered over 230 trial participants: 200 to 220 given two doses of AZD1222 and approximately 26 given two doses of MenACWY control vaccine. Trial participants were enrolled by age into subgroups of 18-55, 56-69 and 70-plus years, and around 150, 29 and 61 TCR-sequenced participants, respectively, were included in these subgroups.

The germline V gene specifies SGHTA as CDR1 and FQGNSA as CDR2. V lost 1 base and J lost 5 bases; the stretch between them is 6 bases long. The CDR3 sequence holds 12 residues, the cysteine and phenylalanine included. The only DNA kept is the CDR3, 36 bases in frame from the first base. This clone has only a few counts. Its antigen remains unidentified. No much larger clone exists at a distance of one base, and base qualities are not known. Sample time point, as interpreted from the label and publication: about 28 days (+/-7) after the second vaccine dose. AZD1222 recipients with second doses at about 4 weeks or about 12 weeks were pooled, because spike-specific TCR depth and breadth did not differ between schedules. The vaccinee samples were drawn from two UK trials, COV001 and COV002, one of which was a single-blind randomized controlled phase 2/3 trial testing AZD1222 (ChAdOx1 nCoV-19) in healthy adults. Trial participant PBMC samples were collected at day 0 and day 28 after the second dose for TCRbeta chain sequencing.

The CDR3 regions of human TCRbeta chains were analyzed by immunosequencing. In the paper's pipeline: TCRs in the repertoires were matched against a reference library of SARS-CoV-2-specific TCRs that had been generated with the MIRA antigen-specificity platform. Breadth was defined as the fraction of unique TCRs that were SARS-CoV-2-associated, and depth was defined as the fraction of total T cells that were SARS-CoV-2-associated. Using the MIRA data, every spike-specific TCR was mapped to the spike region that the TCR reacted to and assigned to either a CD4 or a CD8 class. Log10-transformed breadth and depth values were compared by one-way ANOVA with Sidak's multiple comparisons tests. Held by TCRdb, this immuneACCESS table contains in-frame sequences only and omits some clones. Under half of the omission traces to an unresolved V gene where checked; the cause of the rest is unknown. Clone size and the V and J calls come from that table; the DNA yielded D and trimming. Here the sample has about 130,000 clones; approximately 90% occur a single time. 9.5% of the sample is in the top ten clones.

Study-level results and caveats: In the small 56-69-year group, the increase in depth fell short of significance, most likely because of low power. After two AZD1222 doses, both the breadth and the depth of spike-specific TCRs were significantly higher than at day 0 and than in MenACWY recipients. Conclusions about previously exposed vaccinees were limited because only six or seven AZD1222 recipients were SARS-CoV-2 seropositive at baseline. Most participants were white British and females outnumbered males, and the authors suggested that clonal diversity may have been underestimated. CD4 TCRs associated with the vaccine covered the entire spike protein, and the dominant responses were in regions 160-218 and 743-854. Because no samples from the day 14 peak response were available, repertoires could be characterized only after the peak T cell response. Reportedly, almost half of the unique spike-specific TCRs recognized epitopes lying outside the regions that are mutated in the B.1.351 and B.1.1.7 variants.

Recombination joined TRBV7-2 with TRBJ2-7; the D gene assignment is ambiguous. The clonotype comes from an adult who received the AZD1222 COVID-19 vaccine. The specimen comprised peripheral blood, sampled 28 days after the second AZD1222 dose. The CDR3 here reads CASSLDMNEQYF. The sequence in DNA is TGTGCCAGCAGCTTAGATATGAACGAGCAGTACTTC.